Listed below are T cell receptor beta chains from one sample, sequenced in a study of blood T cell repertoires in COVID-19. Generated by immunoSEQ multiplex PCR, the TCRdb table keeps only in-frame clones and is missing some. The sample yields roughly 70,000 clones, about 83% seen once. Specimen: peripheral blood. The receptors derive from a woman older than 75 with acute or convalescent COVID-19. The CDR3 runs from the conserved cysteine through the conserved F or W. D genes are given only for firm matches. The size field is filled for only some rows; it gives once, few, many or a size class.

DNA: TGCGCCAGCAGCCGGCCTAGTAGGAATGAGCAGTTCTTC
CDR3: CASSRPSRNEQFF
J: TRBJ2-1
size: .
V: TRBV5-1
D: .

DNA: TGTGCCTGGAGTGTGGGACTAGCGGGAGTTGAGACCCAGTACTTC
CDR3: CAWSVGLAGVETQYF
J: TRBJ2-5
size: once
V: TRBV30
D: TRBD2

DNA: TGTGCCAGCAGCTTAGGGGCCCCTTTGACGCAGTATTTT
CDR3: CASSLGAPLTQYF
J: TRBJ2-3
size: .
V: TRBV7-2
D: .

DNA: TGTGCCAGCTCACCACGGCCGGAGGCCTACGAGCAGTACTTC
CDR3: CASSPRPEAYEQYF
J: TRBJ2-7
size: .
V: TRBV18
D: .

DNA: TGTGCCACCGGACAGTCCTCCAAGCAGTTCTTC
CDR3: CATGQSSKQFF
J: TRBJ2-1
size: .
V: TRBV19
D: .

DNA: TGTGCCAGCAGTTTGGGACAGGGGTTACACACCGGGGAGCTGTTTTTT
CDR3: CASSLGQGLHTGELFF
J: TRBJ2-2
size: .
V: TRBV6-2/TRBV6-3
D: TRBD1

DNA: TGTGCCACCAGCAGAGATCTTCCGGGTAGCACAGATACGCAGTATTTT
CDR3: CATSRDLPGSTDTQYF
J: TRBJ2-3
size: .
V: TRBV15
D: .

DNA: TGTGCCAGTAGTGCCAGGAAGGGGGGCAATCAGCCCCAGCATTTT
CDR3: CASSARKGGNQPQHF
J: TRBJ1-5
size: .
V: TRBV19
D: .

DNA: TGTGCCAGTAGTATAGGGCTTGCGGGAGGACTCAACAATGAGCAGTTCTTC
CDR3: CASSIGLAGGLNNEQFF
J: TRBJ2-1
size: .
V: TRBV19
D: TRBD2

DNA: TGTGCCAGCAGACTCATCCCAGATACGCAGTATTTT
CDR3: CASRLIPDTQYF
J: TRBJ2-3
size: .
V: TRBV12-3/TRBV12-4
D: .

DNA: TGTGCCAGCAGTTTGAGAGCTTCCGATGGCTACACCTTC
CDR3: CASSLRASDGYTF
J: TRBJ1-2
size: .
V: TRBV28
D: .

DNA: TGTGCCAGTAGTCGGGGGAATCAGCCCCAGCATTTT
CDR3: CASSRGNQPQHF
J: TRBJ1-5
size: .
V: TRBV19
D: .

DNA: TGCGCCAGCAGCCAAGAAAGTTTCTCAGGGGTACGGGGCTATGGCTACACCTTC
CDR3: CASSQESFSGVRGYGYTF
J: TRBJ1-2
size: once
V: TRBV4-1
D: .

DNA: TGCAGCGTCAGGACAGCCGGCCATGAGCAGTTCTTC
CDR3: CSVRTAGHEQFF
J: TRBJ2-1
size: .
V: TRBV29-1
D: .

DNA: TGTGCCAGCAGCGTAGGCGCCAGCGCTTCTTCCTATGGCTACACCTTC
CDR3: CASSVGASASSYGYTF
J: TRBJ1-2
size: .
V: TRBV9
D: .

DNA: TGTGCCAGCAGCCGGACAGGCTATGGCTACACCTTC
CDR3: CASSRTGYGYTF
J: TRBJ1-2
size: .
V: TRBV7-8
D: TRBD1